What follows describes a single TCR beta chain. Germline V gene data show CDR1 as ENHRY and CDR2 as SYGVKD. The CDR3 runs to 14 residues. V was pared by 3 bases and J by 7 bases, with 6 bases of the junction left unmatched. Sequencing was performed with immunoSEQ multiplex PCR; in TCRdb, only in-frame clones are kept and a portion is missing. The data show 350,000 to 400,000 clones, approximately 90% seen once. This sample was taken from a study of Ad26.COV2.S vaccination and SARS-CoV-2 variants. Treatment defined: around 19 received Ad26.COV2.S at low or high dose, single or two shots; a few received placebo; per-sample allocation not given. Samples analyzed were those drawn on day 63 after the first vaccine or placebo injection.

The sample consisted of peripheral blood, taken in a trial of Ad26.COV2.S vaccine versus placebo. The receptor's source is a person aged 18-60 years who received the Ad26.COV2.S COVID-19 vaccine or a placebo. The rearrangement links TRBV10-3 to TRBJ1-2; 9 positions agree with TRBD1. In DNA, the CDR3 is TGTGCCATCAGTGATACAGGGGGCATTGGTGGCTACACCTTC. It encodes CAISDTGGIGGYTF.